These 13 T cell receptor beta chains were sequenced from one sample in a study of blood T cell repertoires in COVID-19 (dated by TCRdb to 2020 to 2022). Libraries were prepared through the immunoSEQ multiplex PCR assay. Drawn from immuneACCESS, this table holds only the in-frame rearrangements with V and J called that TCRdb kept. Clones are partly lost; checked studies trace under half to an unresolved V gene and leave the rest unexplained. The sample has under 300,000 clones on record, roughly 87% of them singletons. The ten largest clones represent less than 15% of the sample. Sequencing input: peripheral blood. These receptors were taken from a human donor in a cohort sampled during active COVID-19.

The chain links TRBV28 to TRBJ2-7, with 10 bases that match TRBD2. Germline assignment: CDR1 MDHEN and CDR2 SYDVKM. The CDR3 has 15 amino acids. V lost 6 bases, J lost 2 bases, and 7 bases stayed unmatched. DNA for the CDR3: TGTGCCAGCAGGGCAGGAACTAGCGGGGCCTACGAGCAGTACTTC. It is translated as CASRAGTSGAYEQYF.

The chain couples TRBV10-3 to TRBJ2-1, with 11 bases identical to TRBD2. CDR3 length: 15 residues. CDR1 and CDR2 (germline): ENHRY, SYGVKD. Trimming at V came to 6 bases and at J to 3 bases, leaving 4 bases not matched to a gene. The CDR3 here is CAIRDGTSGYNEQFF. In nucleotides, the CDR3 is TGTGCCATCAGGGACGGGACTAGCGGCTACAATGAGCAGTTCTTC.

V and J are TRBV28 and TRBJ2-1; 8 bases match TRBD1. CDR1 and CDR2 (germline): MDHEN, SYDVKM. The CDR3 has 14 amino acids. V lost 8 bases to trimming and J lost 6 bases; unmatched junction nucleotides: 9. The CDR3 DNA sequence: TGTGCCAGCTCTTATCAGGGGGCATCCAATGAGCAGTTCTTC. Its translation: CASSYQGASNEQFF.

The chain carries TRBV7-8 and TRBJ1-2; unclear D gene. Germline V gene data show CDR1 as SGHVS and CDR2 as FQNEAQ. Between the trimmed V and J ends, which lost 1 base and 7 bases, there was a span of 10 bases. This CDR3 contains 13 residues. CDR3 sequence: CASSLEVSSGYTF. Written as DNA, the CDR3 is TGTGCCAGCAGCTTAGAAGTTTCGAGTGGCTACACCTTC.

CDR3 nucleotides: TGTGCCAGCAGCCAAGGGCGGGAGTGGGCAGATACGCAGTATTTT. Amino acids: CASSQGREWADTQYF. The chain carries TRBV3-1 (or the pseudogene TRBV3-2) and TRBJ2-3; 7 bases are a match to TRBD2. Germline CDR1 is LGHDT and CDR2 is YNNKEL (reference sequence). V lost 1 base, J lost 4 bases, and 5 bases stayed unmatched. This CDR3 is built from 15 residues.

This chain connects TRBV5-1 to TRBJ2-7; TRBD1 matches 8 bases. With 4 bases clipped from V and 4 bases from J, the junction kept 10 bases outside the gene matches. The germline V gene has CDR1 SGHRS and CDR2 YFSETQ. The CDR3 has 15 residues. CDR3 protein: CASSPTRGLGYEQYF. The CDR3 nucleotides read TGCGCCAGCAGCCCAACCAGGGGGCTCGGGTACGAGCAGTACTTC.

The gene calls are TRBV7-9 and TRBJ1-1, with 8 bases lining up with TRBD1. This CDR3 is 13 amino acids long. With V trimmed by 6 bases and J by 4 bases, 4 bases remained unmatched. Germline CDR1 reads SEHNR; CDR2 reads FQNEAQ (reference sequence). The CDR3 DNA is TGTGCCAGCAGACCAACAGGGGGCACTGAAGCTTTCTTT. Encoded protein: CASRPTGGTEAFF.

The chain employs TRBV5-1 and TRBJ1-1; D gene uncertain. This CDR3 is 14 amino acids long. Germline V gives CDR1 SGHRS, CDR2 YFSETQ. V lost 3 bases and J lost 3, with 12 bases in between. The CDR3 loop is CASSYEGGHTEAFF. CDR3 nucleotides: TGCGCCAGCAGCTACGAGGGAGGGCACACTGAAGCTTTCTTT.

This clone is a singleton in its sample. The genes are TRBV20-1 and TRBJ2-3; possibly TRBD1 for D (6 bases). The V gene lost 7 bases and the J gene lost 10 bases, with 12 bases spanning the gap. There are 10 residues in the CDR3. From germline, CDR1 is DFQATT and CDR2 SNEGSKA (reference sequence). The CDR3 loop reads CSVPTGAQYF. In DNA, the CDR3 is TGCAGTGTTCCGACAGGTGCGCAGTATTTT.

The chain links TRBV5-1 to TRBJ2-3; 10 bases are shared with TRBD2. V dropped 7 bases and J dropped 2; count of bases not matched to a gene: 1. Germline V gene data show CDR1 as SGHRS and CDR2 as YFSETQ. The length of the CDR3 is 13 residues. CDR3 amino acids: CASGLADTDTQYF. CDR3 sequence (DNA): TGCGCCAGCGGACTAGCGGACACAGATACGCAGTATTTT.

The V call is TRBV29-1, the J call TRBJ2-1, with D perhaps TRBD2 (6 bases). The CDR3 has 10 amino acids. Germline CDR1 and CDR2: SQVTM and ANQGSEA. Trimming removed 8 bases from V and 7 bases from J, with 9 bases in between. DNA of the CDR3: TGCAGCACACTAGCAAATGAGCAGTTCTTC. Its translation: CSTLANEQFF.

V and J are TRBV15 and TRBJ2-3, with 8 bases lining up with TRBD2. Germline CDR1 reads LNHNV; CDR2 reads YYDKDF (reference sequence). The CDR3 sequence is 16 residues long. V lost 1 base to trimming and J lost 7 bases; unmatched junction nucleotides: 10. CDR3 bases: TGTGCCACCAGCAGAGTAGGTAGCGGGGACACGAATACGCAGTATTTT. It translates to CATSRVGSGDTNTQYF.

DNA of the CDR3: TGTGCCAGCAGCTTGGAGGGTATAGGCACCGGGGAGCTGTTTTTT. Encoded protein: CASSLEGIGTGELFF. This chain uses TRBV11-2 with TRBJ2-2; D may be TRBD2 (6 bases). The ends were cut back, 3 bases at V and 4 bases at J, with 12 bases in the middle. Germline V gives CDR1 SGHAT, CDR2 FQNNGV. The CDR3 consists of 15 residues.